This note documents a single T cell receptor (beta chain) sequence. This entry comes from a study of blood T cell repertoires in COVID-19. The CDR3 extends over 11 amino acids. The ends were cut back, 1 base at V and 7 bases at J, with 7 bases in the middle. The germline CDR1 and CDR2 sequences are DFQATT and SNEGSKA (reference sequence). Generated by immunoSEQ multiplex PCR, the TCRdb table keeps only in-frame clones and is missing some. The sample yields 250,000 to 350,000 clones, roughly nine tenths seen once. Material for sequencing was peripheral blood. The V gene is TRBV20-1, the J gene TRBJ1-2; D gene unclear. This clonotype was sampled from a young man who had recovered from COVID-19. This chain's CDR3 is CSARGPGGYTF. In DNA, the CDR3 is TGCAGTGCTAGAGGACCGGGTGGCTACACCTTC.